This is a list of T cell receptor beta chains from one sample in a study of CD8+CD57+ T cells in acquired aplastic anemia. Each CDR3 protein is one row after TCRdb ran MiXCR on the reads. The sample holds 150,000 to 200,000 distinct CDR3 sequences, less than 65% seen once. The source material was sorted CD4+, CD8+, or CD8+CD57+ T cells (not recorded which) from PBMCs. The receptor source for this set is a human donor with severe aplastic anemia or a healthy control (not recorded which). CDR3s include the opening cysteine and the closing phenylalanine or tryptophan. D genes are given only for firm matches. A clone size is listed for some rows: how often the clone was seen (once, few, many), or a class if it is expanded.

clone size	CDR3 length	J gene	V gene	D gene	CDR3 protein	CDR3 DNA
many	14	TRBJ1-2	TRBV27	TRBD1	CASSHQGEGYGYTF	TGTGCCAGCAGTCATCAGGGGGAAGGGTATGGCTACACCTTC
few	13	TRBJ1-1	TRBV3-1	.	CASSQEFGTEAFF	TGTGCCAGCAGCCAAGAATTCGGGACTGAAGCTTTCTTT
.	15	TRBJ2-3	TRBV7-3	.	CASSLNVGSTDTQYF	TGTGCCAGCAGCTTAAATGTCGGAAGCACAGATACGCAGTATTTT
.	8	TRBJ1-1	TRBV6-1	.	CASTEAFF	TGTGCCTCCACTGAAGCTTTCTTT
.	15	TRBJ2-3	TRBV5-1	TRBD2	CASILLAGAVDTQYF	TGCGCCAGCATCCTGTTAGCGGGAGCAGTAGATACGCAGTATTTT
.	15	TRBJ2-3	TRBV10-2	TRBD2	CASSLARGNTDTQYF	TGTGCCAGCAGCTTAGCGCGGGGGAACACAGATACGCAGTATTTT
.	12	TRBJ1-5	TRBV19	.	CARWTSGGPQHF	TGTGCCAGGTGGACGTCGGGAGGGCCCCAGCATTTT
.	12	TRBJ2-3	TRBV12-3/TRBV12-4	.	CASSRDLNTQYF	TGTGCCAGCAGTAGGGACCTTAATACGCAGTATTTT
few	19	TRBJ1-3	TRBV3-1	TRBD1	CASSHNPWREGAEGNTIYF	TGTGCCAGCAGCCACAACCCATGGAGGGAGGGGGCGGAAGGAAACACCATATATTTT
.	15	TRBJ2-7	TRBV20-1	TRBD2	CSARRLAGGRDEQYF	TGCAGTGCTAGACGACTAGCGGGAGGGCGGGACGAGCAGTACTTC
many	16	TRBJ2-3	TRBV7-9	.	CASSLAPGGSTDTQYF	TGTGCCAGCAGCTTAGCCCCAGGGGGGTCGACAGATACGCAGTATTTT
few	12	TRBJ1-6	TRBV25-1	.	CASSEYHSPLHF	TGTGCCAGCAGTGAATATCACTCACCCCTCCACTTT
.	11	TRBJ2-1	TRBV7-2	.	CASSLFSEQFF	TGTGCCAGCAGCTTATTTAGTGAGCAGTTCTTC
.	18	TRBJ2-3	TRBV7-8	.	CASSVRSRGGLGTDTQCF	TGTGCCAGCAGCGTTAGGAGCCGTGGGGGATTGGGCACAGATACGCAGTGTTTT
many	14	TRBJ1-6	TRBV3-1	.	CASSHPSGHSPLHF	TGTGCCAGCAGCCATCCTAGCGGGCATTCACCCCTCCACTTT
.	13	TRBJ1-6	TRBV19	.	CASSIDPGESLHF	TGTGCCAGTAGTATAGATCCGGGGGAATCCCTCCACTTT
.	13	TRBJ1-5	TRBV20-1	TRBD1	CSGDRGLNQPQHF	TGCAGTGGAGACAGGGGGCTCAATCAGCCCCAGCATTTT
many	15	TRBJ1-6	TRBV5-1	TRBD1	CASSTQGAYNSPLHF	TGCGCCAGCAGCACACAGGGGGCGTACAATTCACCCCTCCACTTT
.	15	TRBJ1-3	TRBV7-2	.	CASSLGAAAGNTIYF	TGTGCCAGCAGCTTAGGGGCGGCCGCAGGAAACACCATATATTTT
.	14	TRBJ2-1	TRBV5-1	.	CASSLGSGYNEQFF	TGCGCCAGCAGCTTGGGCTCAGGGTACAATGAGCAGTTCTTC
.	12	TRBJ2-2	TRBV2	.	CASSWVGGELFF	TGTGCCAGCAGTTGGGTTGGCGGGGAGCTGTTTTTT
.	14	TRBJ2-7	TRBV19	.	CASSINSWADEQYF	TGTGCCAGTAGTATAAACAGTTGGGCGGATGAGCAGTACTTC
.	14	TRBJ2-1	TRBV20-1	TRBD1	CSALGQGAGNEQFF	TGCAGTGCCCTCGGGCAGGGGGCCGGAAATGAGCAGTTCTTC
.	13	TRBJ2-7	TRBV27	.	CASKGGAPYEQYF	TGTGCCAGCAAAGGCGGGGCCCCCTACGAGCAGTACTTC
many	16	TRBJ2-3	TRBV7-3	TRBD2	CASSFDSGEYTDTQYF	TGTGCCAGCAGCTTTGATAGCGGGGAGTACACAGATACGCAGTATTTT
many	13	TRBJ2-3	TRBV9	.	CASARGGSDTQYF	TGTGCCAGCGCCAGAGGGGGGTCGGATACGCAGTATTTT
few	12	TRBJ2-7	TRBV13	.	CASSSLVPEQYF	TGTGCCAGCAGCTCGTTGGTCCCCGAGCAGTACTTC
.	14	TRBJ1-1	TRBV7-2	.	CASSLGPMNTEAFF	TGTGCCAGCAGCTTGGGGCCTATGAACACTGAAGCTTTCTTT
.	13	TRBJ2-7	TRBV5-6	.	CASSQEGRWQQYF	TGTGCCAGCAGCCAAGAAGGCCGGTGGCAACAGTACTTC
few	13	TRBJ1-5	TRBV2	.	CASSDWGSQPQHF	TGTGCCAGCAGTGATTGGGGTTCGCAGCCCCAGCATTTT
.	12	TRBJ2-7	TRBV29-1	.	CSLDGNSYEQYF	TGCAGCTTAGACGGGAACTCCTACGAGCAGTACTTC
.	16	TRBJ2-7	TRBV10-3	TRBD1	CATLPHETGDTYEQYF	TGTGCCACCTTGCCTCACGAGACAGGGGATACCTACGAGCAGTACTTC
.	11	TRBJ1-3	TRBV12-3/TRBV12-4	.	CASSFLNVATF	TGTGCCAGCAGTTTCCTGAACGTCGCCACTTTT